These T cell receptor beta chains were read from a single sample in a study of vaccination and CD4 T cells after COVID-19. No antigen has been identified for these receptors. MiXCR was run by TCRdb on the PCR reads, yielding one entry per CDR3 protein. The sample holds 6,000 to 8,500 distinct CDR3 sequences, roughly 74% seen once. Source material: CD4+ T cells from blood, cultured in vitro. These receptors all stem from a human donor who had recovered from COVID-19. The CDR3 runs from the conserved cysteine through the conserved F or W. A D gene is named only where the DNA matches it firmly. Size is stated for part of the rows, as once, few or many counts, or as a class when the clone is expanded.

CDR3 DNA	CDR3 protein	clone size	D gene	V gene	J gene
TGTGCCACGGGCTCCGACACAGATACGCAGTATTTT	CATGSDTDTQYF	.	.	TRBV24-1	TRBJ2-3
TGTGCCACCAGCAGAGGCGGGACAGGGGGCTCGGGAGAGACCCAGTACTTC	CATSRGGTGGSGETQYF	.	TRBD1	TRBV15	TRBJ2-5
TGTGCCAGTAGTCAGCGGACAGGGGGCTACGAGCAGTACTTC	CASSQRTGGYEQYF	.	TRBD1	TRBV19	TRBJ2-7
TGCAGTGCCCAGAGTGGGCAGGGGGGTAACTACGAGCAGTACTTC	CSAQSGQGGNYEQYF	.	.	TRBV20-1	TRBJ2-7
TGCAGTGCTAGAGTAGGACAGGGGTCGGGGGTCTACGAGCAGTACTTC	CSARVGQGSGVYEQYF	.	TRBD1	TRBV20-1	TRBJ2-7
TGTGCCAGCAGAAACCTCCGGGGGGGATCGGGCACTGAAGCTTTCTTT	CASRNLRGGSGTEAFF	.	.	TRBV6-1	TRBJ1-1
TGTGCCAGTTTCCCATGGGGCGTGACTAGGAGGGACAATGAGCAGTTCTTC	CASFPWGVTRRDNEQFF	.	.	TRBV28	TRBJ2-1
TGTGCCAGCACAGGTAGCACAGATACGCAGTATTTT	CASTGSTDTQYF	.	.	TRBV6-1	TRBJ2-3
TGTGCCAGCAGAAATATCGGGGCTGATAATTCACCCCTCCACTTT	CASRNIGADNSPLHF	.	.	TRBV6-2/TRBV6-3	TRBJ1-6
TGTGCCAGCACCGGCACGGGACAGCTGAACACTGAAGCTTTCTTT	CASTGTGQLNTEAFF	.	TRBD1	TRBV27	TRBJ1-1
TGTGCCAGCAGTGAAGCGCCTTGGGACCCCTCCTACGAGCAGTACTTC	CASSEAPWDPSYEQYF	.	.	TRBV6-1	TRBJ2-7
TGTGCCAGCAGCTGGGGACAGGGTGGGGATGAGACCCAGTACTTC	CASSWGQGGDETQYF	few	TRBD1	TRBV7-9	TRBJ2-5
TGTGCCACCCGCCCTGGGACAGGGTTTGAGTGGGGGTATCAGCCCCAGCATTTT	CATRPGTGFEWGYQPQHF	.	TRBD1	TRBV28	TRBJ1-5
TGTGCCAGCAGTTCGAGGGACAGGGGACGGCACGAGCAGTACTTC	CASSSRDRGRHEQYF	large	TRBD1	TRBV12-3/TRBV12-4	TRBJ2-7
TGCAGTGCTAGAGGGCAGGGGGTCCAGCCCCAGCATTTT	CSARGQGVQPQHF	medium-sized	TRBD1	TRBV20-1	TRBJ1-5
TGTGCCAGCAGACGACAGGGCGGTCAGCCCCAGCATTTT	CASRRQGGQPQHF	.	TRBD1	TRBV6-2/TRBV6-3	TRBJ1-5
TGTGCCAGCAGCTTAGGGTTCGGTAACACAGATACGCAGTATTTT	CASSLGFGNTDTQYF	few	.	TRBV11-2	TRBJ2-3
TGTGCCTGGTGCCGGACCGATCATATAGGGGAGCAGTTCTTC	CAWCRTDHIGEQFF	.	.	TRBV30	TRBJ2-1
TGTGCCAGCACCATCAAGACTGAAGCTTTCTTT	CASTIKTEAFF	.	.	TRBV6-1	TRBJ1-1
TGTGTCATCACCGACAGGGAGGGGAATCAGCCCCAGCATTTT	CVITDREGNQPQHF	.	TRBD1	TRBV10-3	TRBJ1-5
TGTGCCAGCAGTCCCGGGGCAGACAGGGGGTTACATGGCTACACCTTC	CASSPGADRGLHGYTF	.	TRBD1	TRBV28	TRBJ1-2
TGTGCCAGCAGTTACGTATCAGGGGTATCCGGGGAGCTGTTTTTT	CASSYVSGVSGELFF	.	.	TRBV6-5	TRBJ2-2
TGCAGTGCTAGAGATTTAGGGGCCAACGTCCTGACTTTC	CSARDLGANVLTF	.	.	TRBV20-1	TRBJ2-6
TGTGCCAGCAGTTTATCAGAGAGTAGCGGGAGAAGAGAGACCCAGTACTTC	CASSLSESSGRRETQYF	.	TRBD2	TRBV27	TRBJ2-5
TGTGCCAGTACCGTTGGACAGGGCTATGGCTACACCTTC	CASTVGQGYGYTF	few	TRBD1	TRBV19	TRBJ1-2
TGTGCCAGCAGTTTAGACGGGGTGGGGAACTATGGCTACACCTTC	CASSLDGVGNYGYTF	.	.	TRBV27	TRBJ1-2
TGTGCCAGCAGCTCCCCTTTGGGGCATCTTGGCTACACCTTC	CASSSPLGHLGYTF	.	.	TRBV21-1	TRBJ1-2
TGTGCCAGCAGCGCGTCAGGGAGGGGTGGCTACACCTTC	CASSASGRGGYTF	.	.	TRBV6-1	TRBJ1-2
TGCAGTGCTAGAGACCTCAGACTAGCGGGCAATGAGCAGTTCTTC	CSARDLRLAGNEQFF	few	TRBD2	TRBV20-1	TRBJ2-1
TGCAGTGCGGAAAGCTCCGGGACAAATTCACCCCTCCACTTT	CSAESSGTNSPLHF	.	.	TRBV20-1	TRBJ1-6
TGTGCCAGCAGCAGGACGGAGTATAGCAATCAGCCCCAGCATTTT	CASSRTEYSNQPQHF	.	.	TRBV6-1	TRBJ1-5
TGTGCCAGCAGCTTAGCGTGGGATAGCTACACCTTC	CASSLAWDSYTF	few	.	TRBV7-2	TRBJ1-2
TGCGCCAGCAGCACGACAGGCTGGGAGACCCAGTACTTC	CASSTTGWETQYF	.	.	TRBV5-1	TRBJ2-5